This record looks at one TCR beta chain sequence and its context. The germline V gene has CDR1 SGHTA and CDR2 FQGNSA. Trimming cost V 5 bases and J 3 bases; bases outside gene matches: 4. The CDR3 covers 14 residues. The entry originates in a study of blood T cell repertoires in COVID-19. Study-wide background: Spain, Italy and the United States supplied samples that represented acute and convalescent COVID-19.

The repertoire was sequenced with immunoSEQ multiplex PCR; TCRdb's copy has only in-frame clones and lacks some. The table shows under 150,000 clones, with over 70% occurring only once. This chain joins TRBV7-2 and TRBJ1-1; the match to TRBD1 covers 9 bases. The sequence came from a man aged 45-65 years with active COVID-19. Specimen: peripheral blood. CDR3 sequence (DNA): TGTGCCAGCAGCATCCGACAGGGGGACACTGAAGCTTTCTTT. As protein: CASSIRQGDTEAFF.